A single sample is the source of the 24 T cell receptor beta chains below, sequenced in a study of tissue T cells after allogeneic stem cell transplantation. Data came from immunoSEQ multiplex PCR; TCRdb stores just in-frame clones and leaves some out. The sample has about a thousand clones, roughly 40% seen once. The source material was stomach tissue, sampled at autopsy. The receptors shown here come from a female patient aged 40 to 70 with steroid-refractory graft-versus-host disease after an allogeneic stem cell transplant. Part of the T cell pool may stem from the graft donor.

This chain joins TRBV6-5 and TRBJ1-1; D might be TRBD1 (6 bases). The CDR3 has 14 amino acids. The V gene's germline CDR1 is MNHEY and CDR2 SVGAGI. Deletions cut 4 bases from V and 3 bases from J, with 12 bases between. In DNA, the CDR3 is TGTGCCAGCAGTTTACAGGGTGACCACACTGAAGCTTTCTTT. Translated, it gives CASSLQGDHTEAFF.

This clone was picked up one time. V gene TRBV5-1 combines with J gene TRBJ2-1, with D possibly matching TRBD1 (5 bases). With 1 base removed from V and 2 bases from J, the gap between germline ends came to 7 bases. This CDR3 spans 14 amino acids. Germline V gives CDR1 SGHRS, CDR2 YFSETQ. CDR3: CASSLKDTYNEQFF. The CDR3 nucleotides read TGCGCCAGCAGCTTGAAGGACACCTACAATGAGCAGTTCTTC.

Here the CDR3 DNA reads TGTGCCAGCAGCTTAGGGCCCACCGGGGAGCTGTTTTTT. Its protein is CASSLGPTGELFF. The gene calls are TRBV7-9 and TRBJ2-2; D gene ambiguous. The CDR3 extends over 13 amino acids. Germline lookup yields CDR1 SEHNR and CDR2 FQNEAQ (reference sequence). Trimming cost V 1 base and J 4 bases, with 4 bases left between them.

Only one count was recorded for this clone. The gene calls are TRBV11-2 and TRBJ1-2; no definite D call. Deletions cut 3 bases from V and 0 bases from J, with 8 bases between. The CDR3 has 14 amino acids. Germline CDR1 SGHAT, CDR2 FQNNGV. CDR3 DNA sequence: TGTGCCAGCAGCTTTCAGTATTCTAACTATGGCTACACCTTC. It translates to CASSFQYSNYGYTF.

This clone turned up a few times. The chain recombines TRBV5-1 with TRBJ2-7, with TRBD2 as a possible D gene (6 bases). V lost 1 base, J lost 3 bases, and 11 bases lay in between. The CDR3 has 14 residues. Germline lookup yields CDR1 SGHRS and CDR2 YFSETQ. CDR3 residues: CASSLRRGSYEQYF. In DNA form, the CDR3 reads TGCGCCAGCAGCTTGAGACGGGGGAGCTACGAGCAGTACTTC.

This clone appeared a few times. The rearrangement joins TRBV27 to TRBJ1-1; maybe TRBD1 (5 bases). Trimming pared 4 bases from V and 0 bases from J, leaving 9 bases between. Germline V gives CDR1 MNHEY, CDR2 SMNVEV (reference sequence). The CDR3 has 14 amino acids. CDR3 DNA: TGTGCCAGCAGTTACGGGACGTTGAACACTGAAGCTTTCTTT. Translation: CASSYGTLNTEAFF.

This chain joins TRBV4-2 and TRBJ2-7, with D perhaps matching TRBD2 (6 bases). Germline loops: CDR1 LGHNA, CDR2 YNFKEQ. V shed 0 bases and J shed 3 bases, with 21 bases lying between them. The CDR3 spans 18 residues. The CDR3 region has the DNA TGTGCCAGCAGCCAAGATCTTTTTTGGGGAGGCTTTAGCTACGAGCAGTACTTC. The encoded protein is CASSQDLFWGGFSYEQYF.

The table lists this clone with a few counts. The V call is TRBV5-6, the J call TRBJ2-2; 8 positions agree with TRBD1. This CDR3 has 15 amino acids. The V segment lost 4 bases and the J segment 2 bases; nucleotides outside the gene matches: 4. CDR1 SGHDT and CDR2 YYEEEE come from the germline V gene. As DNA, the CDR3 is TGTGCCAGCAGCCCGGGACAGGATAACACCGGGGAGCTGTTTTTT. Translation gives CASSPGQDNTGELFF.

The chain employs TRBV3-1 (or the pseudogene TRBV3-2) and TRBJ2-1; 9 bases line up with TRBD1. V dropped 3 bases and J dropped 0; count of bases not matched to a gene: 9. Per the germline V gene, CDR1 is LGHDT and CDR2 is YNNKEL (reference sequence). The CDR3 is made up of 18 amino acids. DNA for the CDR3: TGTGCCAGCAGCCATTCCGGGACAGGGCGTCTCTCCTACAATGAGCAGTTCTTC. It translates to CASSHSGTGRLSYNEQFF.

V and J are TRBV19 and TRBJ2-3, with a tentative D call TRBD1 (6 bases). CDR3 size: 14 residues. V lost 3 bases and J 4 bases, leaving 11 bases between the germline ends. Germline loops: CDR1 LNHDA, CDR2 SQIVND (reference sequence). CDR3 in DNA: TGTGCCAGTAGTATGACAGGTCTCGCAGATACGCAGTATTTT. It yields the protein CASSMTGLADTQYF.

This clone has more than one count but fewer than ten. This chain uses TRBV6-5 with TRBJ1-1; D is possibly TRBD1 (5 bases). V lost 6 bases, J lost 4 bases, and 15 bases lay in between. This CDR3 has 14 residues. Germline V CDR1 and CDR2: MNHEY, SVGAGI. The DNA of the CDR3 is TGTGCCAGCAGACAACGGGGTAGGGGCACTGAAGCTTTCTTT. It yields the protein CASRQRGRGTEAFF.

This chain joins TRBV2 and TRBJ1-6; 9 nucleotides agree with TRBD1. The V segment lost 6 bases and the J segment 6 bases; nucleotides outside the gene matches: 9. The V gene's germline CDR1 is SNHLY and CDR2 FYNNEI. The CDR3 has 16 residues. The CDR3 nucleotides are TGTGCCAGCAGGATCATACAGGGGGCACCTAATTCACCCCTCCACTTT. Translation: CASRIIQGAPNSPLHF.

The V and J genes are TRBV4-3 and TRBJ2-7; D call uncertain. Between the trimmed V and J ends, which lost 1 base and 2 bases, there was a span of 6 bases. Germline V gene data show CDR1 as LGHNA and CDR2 as YSLEER. The CDR3 covers 13 residues. CDR3 in DNA: TGCGCCAGCAGCCAAGGACCTACCTACGAGCAGTACTTC. The encoded protein is CASSQGPTYEQYF.

This clone was found a few times. The gene calls are TRBV9 and TRBJ2-3; TRBD2 might be the D (5 bases). From germline, CDR1 is SGDLS and CDR2 YYNGEE. Trimming shortened V by 1 base and J by 4 bases, and 16 bases separated the two germline ends. This CDR3 has 16 amino acids. The CDR3 protein is CASSVRVGSGADTQYF. The CDR3 DNA reads TGTGCCAGCAGCGTAAGAGTGGGGAGTGGGGCAGATACGCAGTATTTT.

The rearrangement uses TRBV4-2 and TRBJ1-2; D is perhaps TRBD1 (5 bases). Trimming stripped 1 base from V and 4 bases from J, with 16 bases between. Germline CDR1 is LGHNA and CDR2 is YNFKEQ. The CDR3 covers 16 residues. CDR3 in amino acids: CASSQGGTREGYGYTF. CDR3 nucleotide sequence: TGTGCCAGCAGCCAAGGCGGGACCAGAGAAGGCTATGGCTACACCTTC.

This clone is medium-sized. V is TRBV5-1 and J is TRBJ2-7; D possibly corresponds to TRBD2 (6 bases). The V end lost 4 bases, the J end lost 0 bases, and 14 bases lay between the germline ends. Germline CDR1 SGHRS, CDR2 YFSETQ. The CDR3 loop spans 15 amino acids. CDR3 loop: CASSGLWRGSYEQYF. In DNA, the CDR3 is TGCGCCAGCAGCGGTTTGTGGCGGGGCTCCTACGAGCAGTACTTC.

This clone is large. J is TRBJ2-2 and V is TRBV5-5; no reliable D call. Germline-derived CDR1 and CDR2 are SGHKS and YYEKEE (reference sequence). The CDR3 totals 14 residues. Trimming removed 1 base from V and 6 bases from J, with 10 bases in between. CDR3 in amino acids: CASSLRPAAGELFF. Written as DNA, the CDR3 is TGTGCCAGCAGCTTGCGGCCAGCCGCCGGGGAGCTGTTTTTT. The full variable domain, its missing parts supplied by reference TRBV5-5 and TRBJ2-2, is DAGVTQSPTHLIKTRGQQVTLRCSPISGHKSVSWYQQVLGQGPQFIFQYYEKEERGRGNFPDRFSARQFPNYSSELNVNALLLGDSALYLCASSLRPAAGELFFGEGSRLTVL.

The rearrangement links TRBV6-5 to TRBJ2-2; D could derive from TRBD1 or TRBD2 (5 bases each). Trimming took off 5 bases at V and 3 bases at J, with 10 bases between the two ends. Germline V gives CDR1 MNHEY, CDR2 SVGAGI. This CDR3 comprises 14 residues. This CDR3 reads CASSKGRDTGELFF. The CDR3 nucleotides are TGTGCCAGCAGTAAGGGGCGGGACACCGGGGAGCTGTTTTTT.

The CDR3 region is CASSPQQGAETQYF. The CDR3 nucleotides read TGTGCCAGCTCACCACAACAGGGGGCAGAGACCCAGTACTTC. V gene TRBV18 combines with J gene TRBJ2-5; 9 nucleotides line up with TRBD1. This CDR3 has 14 residues. Germline V gene data show CDR1 as KGHSH and CDR2 as LQKENI. The junction had 1 base not matched to a gene; V was cut back by 1 base and J by 4 bases.

This chain uses TRBV4-2 with TRBJ1-2; perhaps TRBD1 as D (5 bases). V dropped 5 bases and J dropped 6 bases, with 13 bases sitting between them. The V gene's germline CDR1 is LGHNA and CDR2 YNFKEQ. The CDR3 runs 13 residues. Here the CDR3 reads CASSYRGEDGYTF. Written as DNA, the CDR3 is TGTGCCAGCAGCTATAGGGGAGAGGATGGCTACACCTTC.

This clone was seen a few times. V is TRBV28 and J is TRBJ1-2; TRBD1 matches 7 bases. V trimming: 6 bases; J trimming: 0 bases; junction bases outside the gene matches: 7. This CDR3 spans 15 amino acids. Germline lookup yields CDR1 MDHEN and CDR2 SYDVKM. The CDR3 reads CASRGDRAPNYGYTF. The CDR3 nucleotides read TGTGCCAGCAGAGGAGACAGGGCGCCTAACTATGGCTACACCTTC.

J is TRBJ2-7 and V is TRBV5-8; D tentatively fits TRBD1 or TRBD2 (6 bases each). In germline, CDR1 is SGHTS, CDR2 YDEGEE. V lost 4 bases, J lost 2 bases, and 19 bases lay in between. The CDR3 runs 16 residues. CDR3 region: CASSIGRGLVAYEQYF. DNA of the CDR3: TGTGCCAGCAGCATCGGTCGGGGGCTCGTCGCCTACGAGCAGTACTTC.

This clone was seen a single time. This chain uses TRBV13 with TRBJ2-1; 7 bases map to TRBD2. V was pared by 6 bases and J by 9 bases, with 5 bases of the junction left unmatched. Germline V gene sequence: CDR1 PRHDT, CDR2 FYEKMQ (reference sequence). CDR3 size: 12 residues. For the CDR3, the DNA is TGTGCCAGCAGACATAGCGGGCCTGAGCAGTTCTTC. Translating it yields CASRHSGPEQFF.

This clone was recorded a few times. This chain links TRBV27 with TRBJ2-3; D remains ambiguous. Looked up from germline, CDR1 is MNHEY and CDR2 is SMNVEV (reference sequence). This CDR3 spans 14 amino acids. V lost 3 bases to trimming and J lost 0 bases, with 7 bases between them. The CDR3: CASSFLTSTDTQYF. The CDR3 nucleotides are TGTGCCAGCAGTTTCCTGACTAGCACAGATACGCAGTATTTT.